These 32 T cell receptor beta chains share one sample of origin, sequenced in a study of cytotoxic CD8 clonotypes in ibrutinib-treated CLL. The repertoire was sequenced with immunoSEQ multiplex PCR; TCRdb's copy has only in-frame clones and lacks some. The table lists around 310,000 clones, roughly 85% of them singletons. The starting material was PBMCs, obtained before ibrutinib treatment. The receptors shown here come from a human donor with chronic lymphocytic leukemia.

The chain joins TRBV10-3 to TRBJ2-2; TRBD1 might be the D (6 bases). This CDR3 is built from 15 residues. From germline, CDR1 is ENHRY and CDR2 SYGVKD. Deletions cut 6 bases from V and 2 bases from J, with 13 bases between. This CDR3 reads CAIRGGQQNTGELFF. CDR3 nucleotide sequence: TGTGCCATCAGAGGCGGACAGCAAAACACCGGGGAGCTGTTTTTT.

J is TRBJ1-2 and V is TRBV23-1; D gene ambiguous. TRBV23-1 falls under the ORF class, with uncertain function. The CDR3 consists of 14 residues. Trimming pared 0 bases from V and 4 bases from J, leaving 9 bases between. CDR3 nucleotides: TGCGCCAGCAGTCAATCGATCAGGACCTATGGCTACACCTTC. Translating it yields CASSQSIRTYGYTF.

Only a few counts were recorded for this clone. The chain is built from TRBV2 and TRBJ2-2; 8 bases agree with TRBD1. CDR3 length: 15 residues. The trim removed 5 bases at V and 1 base at J, leaving 3 bases unmatched. Germline V gene lookup returns CDR1 SNHLY and CDR2 FYNNEI. The CDR3 bases are TGTGCCAGCAGTTGGACAGGGCAGAACACCGGGGAGCTGTTTTTT. Protein product: CASSWTGQNTGELFF.

The rearrangement uses TRBV5-1 and TRBJ2-7, with 10 positions matching TRBD1. The J segment lost 7 bases and the V segment lost 4 bases, leaving 11 bases of the junction unmatched. Germline V gives CDR1 SGHRS, CDR2 YFSETQ. The CDR3 is made up of 15 amino acids. The CDR3 DNA reads TGCGCCAGCAGCATCCTGGGGACAGGGGAGGGTGAGCAGTACTTC. Translating it yields CASSILGTGEGEQYF. The complete variable domain, with remaining parts taken from reference TRBV5-1 and TRBJ2-7, reads KAGVTQTPRYLIKTRGQQVTLSCSPISGHRSVSWYQQTPGQGLQFLFEYFSETQRNKGNFPGRFSGRQFSNSRSEMNVSTLELGDSALYLCASSILGTGEGEQYFGPGTRLTVT.

In this sample, this clone turned up a few times. The chain joins TRBV12-5 to TRBJ1-1, with D perhaps matching TRBD1 (6 bases). This CDR3 contains 13 residues. Germline values: CDR1 LGHNT, CDR2 FRNRAP. Between the trimmed V and J ends, which lost 1 base and 7 bases, there was a span of 10 bases. The CDR3: CASGLEQGLEAFF. CDR3 in DNA: TGTGCTAGTGGTTTGGAACAGGGTCTTGAAGCTTTCTTT.

This sequence joins TRBV2 and TRBJ1-5; D might be TRBD1 (6 bases). Germline lookup yields CDR1 SNHLY and CDR2 FYNNEI. V was trimmed by 4 bases and J by 4 bases, leaving 8 bases between them. The CDR3 has 13 residues. The CDR3 DNA is TGTGCCAGCAGTGCAGGGGTTAATCAGCCCCAGCATTTT. Amino acid sequence: CASSAGVNQPQHF.

The chain combines TRBV2 with TRBJ1-1, with D unresolved. The V gene's germline CDR1 is SNHLY and CDR2 FYNNEI. The CDR3 covers 13 residues. Trimming took off 6 bases at V and 1 base at J, with 9 bases between the two ends. The CDR3 bases are TGTGCCAGCAGGGGCAGTAGGAACACTGAAGCTTTCTTT. This translates into CASRGSRNTEAFF.

The J gene is TRBJ1-1, the V gene TRBV6-1, with 8 bases that match TRBD1. The germline V gene has CDR1 MNHNS and CDR2 SASEGT. V lost 0 bases to trimming and J lost 11 bases; unmatched junction nucleotides: 5. CDR3 length: 13 residues. CDR3 loop: CASSEALDREAFF. The CDR3 DNA is TGTGCCAGCAGTGAAGCGCTGGACAGGGAGGCTTTCTTT.

This chain connects TRBV11-1 to TRBJ1-1; no clear D. This CDR3 is 13 amino acids long. Per the germline V gene, CDR1 is SGHAT and CDR2 is FQDESV (reference sequence). V was pared by 5 bases and J by 1 base, with 8 bases between. In DNA, the CDR3 is TGTGCCAGCAGCATCGGCCCGAACACTGAAGCTTTCTTT. This sequence encodes CASSIGPNTEAFF.

This sequence joins TRBV14 and TRBJ1-4, with TRBD1 matching 7 bases. V dropped 8 bases and J dropped 10; count of bases not matched to a gene: 10. The CDR3 length is 13 residues. CDR1 SGHDN and CDR2 FVKESK come from the germline V gene. CDR3 bases: TGTGCCAGCCGGGACAGTGCTACTCTAAAACTGTTTTTT. Protein sequence: CASRDSATLKLFF.

This clone was recorded a few times. This chain links TRBV20-1 with TRBJ2-1; D unclear. Germline V gene lookup returns CDR1 DFQATT and CDR2 SNEGSKA (reference sequence). The ends were cut back, 4 bases at V and 6 bases at J, with 4 bases in the middle. There are 10 residues in the CDR3. CDR3 sequence (DNA): TGCAGTGCTACCCGCAATGAGCAGTTCTTC. As protein: CSATRNEQFF.

The chain recombines TRBV29-1 with TRBJ2-2; tentatively, D is TRBD1 (5 bases). The CDR3 contains 14 residues. V lost 6 bases and J 0 bases, leaving 11 bases between the germline ends. CDR1 is SQVTM and CDR2 is ANQGSEA in the germline V gene. The CDR3 DNA reads TGCAGCGTATTGGGGCAGACGAACACCGGGGAGCTGTTTTTT. Residues: CSVLGQTNTGELFF.

The rearrangement uses TRBV27 and TRBJ2-1; D not certain. Germline values: CDR1 MNHEY, CDR2 SMNVEV (reference sequence). V shed 6 bases and J shed 3 bases, with 15 bases lying between them. The CDR3 contains 15 residues. CDR3 amino acids: CASSVAAVNYNEQFF. DNA for the CDR3: TGTGCCAGCAGCGTCGCGGCAGTCAACTACAATGAGCAGTTCTTC.

The V gene is TRBV5-6, the J gene TRBJ1-5; D is undetermined. CDR1 and CDR2 (germline): SGHDT, YYEEEE. V gave up 0 bases and J gave up 1 base, with 14 bases separating them. The CDR3 has 17 amino acids. The chain's CDR3 is CASSLAGDPLSNQPQHF. In nucleotides, the CDR3 is TGTGCCAGCAGCTTGGCGGGCGACCCATTGAGCAATCAGCCCCAGCATTTT.

The rearrangement joins TRBV2 to TRBJ2-7; 14 bases are shared with TRBD2. The germline gives CDR1 SNHLY, CDR2 FYNNEI. J gave up 6 bases and V 10 bases, and 5 bases lay outside the gene matches. The CDR3 sequence is 13 residues long. The CDR3 region is CATTTSGRVEQYF. The CDR3 bases are TGTGCCACCACGACTAGCGGGAGGGTCGAGCAGTACTTC.

This chain connects TRBV9 to TRBJ2-7; 7 nucleotides line up with TRBD1. The CDR3 contains 13 residues. V lost 3 bases to trimming and J lost 6 bases; unmatched junction nucleotides: 6. Germline lookup yields CDR1 SGDLS and CDR2 YYNGEE. The CDR3 spells CASSEKGAVEQYF. Written as DNA, the CDR3 is TGTGCCAGCAGCGAGAAGGGGGCGGTCGAGCAGTACTTC.

The chain links TRBV7-2 to TRBJ1-4; no clear D gene. The CDR3 consists of 15 residues. The germline CDR1 and CDR2 sequences are SGHTA and FQGNSA. V lost 5 bases and J 5 bases, leaving 15 bases between the germline ends. The CDR3 sequence: CASSPVVSRNEKLFF. The CDR3 bases are TGTGCCAGCAGCCCTGTCGTTTCCCGGAATGAAAAACTGTTTTTT.

The rearrangement uses TRBV27 and TRBJ2-5; 9 bases align to TRBD2. With V trimmed by 6 bases and J by 3 bases, 2 bases remained unmatched. CDR1 is MNHEY, CDR2 SMNVEV, per germline (reference sequence). CDR3 length: 13 amino acids. DNA of the CDR3: TGTGCCAGCAGGGTAGCGGGAGAAGAGACCCAGTACTTC. Its protein is CASRVAGEETQYF.

J is TRBJ2-3 and V is TRBV15; TRBD2 agrees at 13 bases. V was clipped by 3 bases and J by 4 bases; unmatched bases: 4. This CDR3 spans 16 amino acids. Germline loops: CDR1 LNHNV, CDR2 YYDKDF (reference sequence). DNA for the CDR3: TGTGCCACCAGCAGTGGGACTAGCGGGACGGCAGATACGCAGTATTTT. This translates into CATSSGTSGTADTQYF.

This chain uses TRBV2 with TRBJ1-5, with D perhaps matching TRBD1 (6 bases). Germline V lookup: CDR1 SNHLY, CDR2 FYNNEI. Trimming stripped 7 bases from V and 4 bases from J, with 14 bases between. The CDR3 totals 14 residues. The chain's CDR3 is CASTPTGANQPQHF. CDR3 sequence (DNA): TGTGCCAGCACCCCAACGGGGGCAAATCAGCCCCAGCATTTT.

This clone was seen a handful of times. This same CDR3 is encoded by further DNA sequences in the sample. J is TRBJ2-3 and V is TRBV20-1, with no clear D. Germline CDR1 DFQATT, CDR2 SNEGSKA (reference sequence). This CDR3 comprises 11 residues. Between the trimmed V and J ends, which lost 3 bases and 5 bases, there was a span of 6 bases. CDR3 DNA: TGCAGTGCTAGCGGGCGAGATACGCAGTATTTT. This sequence encodes CSASGRDTQYF.

The chain carries TRBV6-1 and TRBJ2-7; TRBD2 aligns across 7 bases. Trimming at V came to 4 bases and at J to 3 bases, leaving 3 bases not matched to a gene. CDR1 and CDR2 (germline): MNHNS, SASEGT. The length of the CDR3 is 13 residues. The CDR3 nucleotides are TGTGCCAGCAGTGGGCGGGAGATCTACGAGCAGTACTTC. This encodes CASSGREIYEQYF.

The DNA for the CDR3 is TGTGCCAGCAGTTACACAGGGGGCGCGTACACTGAAGCTTTCTTT. This translates into CASSYTGGAYTEAFF. V gene TRBV6-5 combines with J gene TRBJ1-1, with 9 bases aligning to TRBD1. CDR1 is MNHEY and CDR2 is SVGAGI in the germline V gene. CDR3 length: 15 amino acids. V shed 2 bases and J 3 bases; nucleotides not matched to a gene: 4.

The rearrangement links TRBV6-6 to TRBJ2-7, with 8 bases lining up with TRBD1. J gave up 3 bases and V 6 bases, and 7 bases lay outside the gene matches. This CDR3 region has 14 residues. Germline CDR1 reads MNHNY; CDR2 reads SVGAGI (reference sequence). The CDR3 bases are TGTGCCAGCAGATCCACAGGGGGTAACTACGAGCAGTACTTC. This encodes CASRSTGGNYEQYF.

This chain links TRBV6-1 with TRBJ1-5; D possibly corresponds to TRBD1 (6 bases). Trimming cost V 0 bases and J 7 bases, with 13 bases left between them. Germline CDR1 MNHNS, CDR2 SASEGT. The CDR3 consists of 15 residues. The CDR3 protein is CASSEAIGGYQPQHF. The CDR3 DNA follows: TGTGCCAGCAGTGAAGCTATCGGGGGCTACCAGCCCCAGCATTTT.

The chain combines TRBV7-3 with TRBJ2-5; D possibly corresponds to TRBD1 (6 bases). The CDR3 is 14 residues long. CDR1 is SGHTA, CDR2 FQGTGA, per germline. Between the trimmed V and J ends, which lost 2 bases and 2 bases, there was a span of 9 bases. The DNA for the CDR3 is TGTGCCAGCAGCTTATTAGGGGGACAAGAGACCCAGTACTTC. Translating gives CASSLLGGQETQYF.

V is TRBV19 and J is TRBJ1-2, with no clear D. Germline lookup yields CDR1 LNHDA and CDR2 SQIVND (reference sequence). Trimming removed 8 bases from V and 0 bases from J, with 16 bases in between. This CDR3 is 15 amino acids long. CDR3 DNA: TGTGCCAGTGGCCGTGTCGGGGATCCTAACTATGGCTACACCTTC. Amino acids: CASGRVGDPNYGYTF.

This rearrangement joins TRBV27 to TRBJ1-5, with 9 nucleotides matching TRBD1. The CDR3 consists of 13 residues. The germline V gene encodes CDR1 MNHEY and CDR2 SMNVEV (reference sequence). The trim removed 6 bases at V and 4 bases at J, leaving 1 base unmatched. CDR3 region: CASRDRGNQPQHF. Written as DNA, the CDR3 is TGTGCCAGCAGAGACAGGGGGAATCAGCCCCAGCATTTT.

CDR3 DNA: TGTGCCAGCAGCTCGACTAGCGGGCTGCAAGAGACCCAGTACTTC. This gives the protein CASSSTSGLQETQYF. The rearrangement links TRBV5-4 to TRBJ2-5; TRBD2 agrees at 10 bases. J was trimmed by 2 bases and V by 3 bases; bases with no gene match: 4. The CDR3 consists of 15 residues. Germline CDR1 and CDR2: SGHNT and YYREEE (reference sequence).

Here the CDR3 DNA reads TGTGCCGGACTAGTCTCCTACGAGCAGTACTTC. This sequence encodes CAGLVSYEQYF. J is TRBJ2-7 and V is TRBV7-6; 7 nucleotides agree with TRBD2. This CDR3 is built from 11 residues. The germline gives CDR1 SGHVS, CDR2 FNYEAQ. After removal of 11 bases from V and 0 bases from J, the junction contained 1 base not matched to a gene.

The chain uses TRBV25-1 and TRBJ1-4, with D possibly TRBD1 on 5 matching bases. V lost 3 bases and J lost 7, with 12 bases in between. Germline lookup yields CDR1 MGHDK and CDR2 SYGVNS. The CDR3 totals 14 residues. This CDR3 reads CASSDLRAGEKLFF. Here the CDR3 DNA reads TGTGCCAGCAGTGATCTCAGGGCGGGTGAAAAACTGTTTTTT.

The chain recombines TRBV27 with TRBJ1-5; D unresolved. Germline CDR1 is MNHEY and CDR2 is SMNVEV (reference sequence). The CDR3 spans 14 residues. Trimming left V 0 bases short and J 3 bases short, with 6 bases between. CDR3 DNA: TGTGCCAGCAGTTTATCAGGTACCAATCAGCCCCAGCATTTT. It encodes CASSLSGTNQPQHF.